What follows is one T cell receptor beta chain and its context. The data are from a study of naive and memory T cell subsets. Amplification of ligated cDNA took four PCR rounds with SP2 and nested alpha and beta constant primers. Using its own MiXCR run on the 5' RACE reads, TCRdb lists one record per CDR3 protein. The top ten hold roughly a tenth of the sample, which has 60,000 or so distinct CDR3 sequences, 7.2% seen once. Germline V gene sequence: CDR1 MNHEY, CDR2 SVGEGT. Trimming stripped 8 bases from V and 1 base from J, with 11 bases between. The length of the CDR3 is 13 residues. TCR cDNA received a 3' ligated oligonucleotide that carried a UMI. Whole blood, over 2 ml, came from adult healthy volunteers. Input was roughly 1 to 1000 ng of DNase-treated total RNA without cell sorting.

This clonotype was sampled from a male donor in good health. The chain is built from TRBV6-2 or TRBV6-3 and TRBJ1-1; no clear D. This CDR3 reads CASGGRRNTEAFF. CDR3 sequence (DNA): TGTGCCAGCGGCGGCAGGAGGAACACTGAAGCTTTCTTT.